This record covers a single T cell receptor (beta chain). This clonotype was counted many times. Its antigen remains unidentified. One base away there is no much larger clone; base qualities are not given. The data are from a study of T cells in Graves' hyperthyroidism and ophthalmopathy (dated by TCRdb to the late 2010s). About the investigation overall: Peripheral blood was sampled at the time of initial diagnosis, prior to any treatment. TCR V-J signatures able to tell the groups apart were searched for in a discovery cohort of about a hundred patients, of whom approximately 40 had Graves' ophthalmopathy and 57 had stable Graves' hyperthyroidism. Prospective prediction of ophthalmopathy was tested in an independent validation cohort of 18 hyperthyroidism patients and some 17 patients who later progressed to ophthalmopathy. The approximately 100 discovery patients were randomly divided into training and test sets at a 7:3 ratio. In about 6 Graves' hyperthyroidism patients, the study also compared T-cell repertoires from thyroid tissue with T-cell repertoires from blood. After sampling, hyperthyroidism patients received methimazole starting at 30 mg daily, and ophthalmopathy patients received high-dose intravenous methylprednisolone. The paper describes TCR Vbeta CDR3 sequencing of 135 peripheral blood samples, made up of 43 ophthalmopathy patients, some 80 hyperthyroidism patients and 17 progressor patients. What the study reported, not specific to this receptor: A model built on a 13 V-J signature distinguished ophthalmopathy from stable hyperthyroidism, reaching 87.88% sensitivity and under 84% specificity in cross-validation and 80%/75% in testing. Sample size was not statistically predetermined, and investigators were not blinded to group allocation. Most expanded thyroid clonotypes (frequency above 0.001) were also detected in blood, a finding suggesting that blood repertoires may reflect thyroid immune responses. During validation, the model predicted progression to ophthalmopathy a median of approximately 6.5 months ahead of onset, with roughly 65% sensitivity and around 73% specificity.

Amplification of TCR beta CDR3 regions was carried out from RNA transcripts. The TCR CDR3 was subjected to a first round of RT-PCR using the HTBI primer set and the Qiagen OneStep RT-PCR kit. The libraries were constructed in a second round of multiplex PCR and then size-selected and purified. Libraries were sequenced paired-end with 100 bp reads on an Illumina HiSeq2000. The original methods were these. SOAPnuke was used to process the raw data, with reads discarded if the reads contained adapters or uncalled bases, had a mean Phred below 15, or lacked an exact constant-primer or identifier match. High-quality paired reads were merged using COPE v1.2.5, and each unique nucleotide sequence was defined as a clonotype. MiTCR v1.1 was used to align clonotypes to the IMGT TRBV, TRBD and TRBJ reference segments. Only V-J combinations with frequency above 0.0001, covering about 99% of repertoires, were analysed. The TCS score was defined as F50 (clonal expansion) divided by E x V (chaos), with BLOSUM62-based TCRdist calculated between CDR3 peptides within each V-J. Welch's t-statistics and random forest reduced several hundred V-J features to 13, which were used in a naive Bayes classifier (R e1071). The public reads were reanalyzed by TCRdb: fastp trimming at Q25, MiXCR alignment, in-frame beta chains only. Here each entry gathers all rows of one CDR3 protein and keeps the most common genes and DNA. The V and J calls reflect TCRdb's pipeline rather than the authors' work. Present in this sample are roughly 300,000 distinct CDR3 sequences, 18% of which were seen just once. Approximately 49% of the sample comes from the top ten.

Graves' hyperthyroidism was defined as stable when no progression to ophthalmopathy occurred over 18 months of follow-up. Hyperthyroidism patients were aged 18 to 65 years and newly diagnosed, with disease duration of less than 2 months. The study excluded patients with uncontrolled infections, other autoimmune diseases, pregnancy or lactation. Diagnoses were based on clinical symptoms, serum thyroxine and TRAb, thyroid ultrasound and orbital computed tomography. Ficoll-Paque density gradient centrifugation was used to isolate PBMCs from about 10 ml of fresh peripheral blood. Total RNA was extracted with Trizol reagent, and quality was checked on an Agilent 2100 Bioanalyzer. This TCR derives from a woman aged 45-60 years with Graves' hyperthyroidism. The sample comprised blood.

At the DNA level, the sequence is TGTGCCAGCAGTCAGGCGGCTGCAGGCTACACCTTC. Its product reads: CASSQAAAGYTF. The V gene is TRBV12-3 or TRBV12-4 and the J gene is TRBJ1-2; too little of a D gene remains to name it. From the cysteine up to the phenylalanine, the CDR3 has a length of 12 residues. CDR3 DNA is the only sequence kept; it has 36 bases, read in frame from the first base. V lost 5 bases and J lost 8 bases; the stretch between them is 12 bases long.